The 22 T cell receptor beta chains in this list originate from one sample, sequenced in a study of T cell responses to AZD1222 COVID-19 vaccine. TCRdb keeps only in-frame clones here, not all; method: immunoSEQ multiplex PCR. The sample shows fewer than 85,000 clones, 83% of them seen only once. Sequences were derived from peripheral blood, sampled 28 days after the second AZD1222 dose. These receptors came from an adult who received the AZD1222 COVID-19 vaccine.

The chain carries TRBV6-1 and TRBJ1-5, with D possibly being TRBD1 (5 bases). V shed 2 bases and J shed 5 bases, with 13 bases lying between them. The V gene's germline CDR1 is MNHNS and CDR2 SASEGT. This CDR3 comprises 15 residues. DNA for the CDR3: TGTGCCAGCAGTGAATTCGTCGCAGGGCATCAGCCCCAGCATTTT. Translating it yields CASSEFVAGHQPQHF.

The J gene is TRBJ2-1, the V gene TRBV27, with 10 bases matching TRBD2. The length of the CDR3 is 19 residues. CDR1 is MNHEY and CDR2 is SMNVEV in the germline V gene (reference sequence). V lost 3 bases to trimming and J lost 7 bases; unmatched junction nucleotides: 18. The CDR3 region is CASSLFPVFSSGSGNEQFF. CDR3 coding DNA: TGTGCCAGCAGTTTGTTCCCTGTTTTTTCTAGCGGGAGTGGGAATGAGCAGTTCTTC.

The table lists this clone with a few counts. The chain employs TRBV30 and TRBJ2-5, with D unclear. V was shortened by 0 bases and J by 5 bases, with 10 bases between the two germline ends. In germline, CDR1 is GTSNPN, CDR2 SVGIG (reference sequence). The CDR3 loop spans 13 amino acids. The chain's CDR3 is CAWSVISEETQYF. For the CDR3, the DNA is TGTGCCTGGAGTGTAATAAGTGAGGAGACCCAGTACTTC.

The chain carries TRBV15 and TRBJ2-5; D is undetermined. Trimming shortened V by 2 bases and J by 1 base, and 8 bases separated the two germline ends. CDR3 length: 14 residues. In germline, CDR1 is LNHNV, CDR2 YYDKDF (reference sequence). The CDR3 region is CATSRYPSQETQYF. The CDR3 DNA reads as TGTGCCACCAGCAGATACCCTTCCCAAGAGACCCAGTACTTC. Supplemented by reference TRBV15 and TRBJ2-5, the full variable domain reads DAMVIQNPRYQVTQFGKPVTLSCSQTLNHNVMYWYQQKSSQAPKLLFHYYDKDFNNEADTPDNFQSRRPNTSFCFLDIRSPGLGDTAMYLCATSRYPSQETQYFGPGTRLLVL.

The chain joins TRBV4-1 to TRBJ2-3, with D possibly TRBD1 on 6 matching bases. Per germline, CDR1 MGHRA and CDR2 YSYEKL. This CDR3 comprises 15 residues. V gave up 6 bases and J gave up 2 bases, with 15 bases separating them. The CDR3 is CASSARGVDTDTQYF. The DNA for the CDR3 is TGCGCCAGCAGTGCCAGGGGAGTGGACACAGATACGCAGTATTTT.

This chain joins TRBV28 and TRBJ1-4, with D uncertain. V was clipped by 3 bases and J by 1 base, with 6 bases between them. This CDR3 comprises 14 residues. The V gene's germline CDR1 is MDHEN and CDR2 SYDVKM. The CDR3 DNA is TGTGCCAGCAGTTTTAGTCGAACTAATGAAAAACTGTTTTTT. This codes for CASSFSRTNEKLFF.

This clone occurred a few times. V usage is TRBV7-2 and J usage is TRBJ2-7, with 7 bases matching TRBD1. This CDR3 region has 14 residues. V gave up 5 bases and J gave up 1 base; unmatched junction bases: 5. Germline CDR1 SGHTA, CDR2 FQGNSA. The CDR3 DNA is TGTGCCAGCAGCACCCGACAGGGTTCCTACGAGCAGTACTTC. This gives the protein CASSTRQGSYEQYF.

This clone was counted only a few times. The genes are TRBV4-1 and TRBJ2-7, with 10 nucleotides matching TRBD2. The junction had 10 bases not matched to a gene; V was cut back by 4 bases and J by 1 base. Germline-derived CDR1 and CDR2 are MGHRA and YSYEKL. CDR3 length: 17 amino acids. CDR3: CASSRPTSGARSYEQYF. The CDR3 DNA reads as TGCGCCAGCAGCCGACCTACTAGCGGGGCGCGTTCCTACGAGCAGTACTTC.

This chain uses TRBV7-2 with TRBJ2-4; weak D call: TRBD1 (5 bases). The germline V and J ends were trimmed by 5 bases and 6 bases, with 20 bases remaining between them. The CDR3 has 16 residues. Germline CDR1 is SGHTA and CDR2 is FQGNSA. DNA of the CDR3: TGTGCCAGCAGCCTACTCGTCTGGGGCCAAGGAAACATTCAGTACTTC. Translating gives CASSLLVWGQGNIQYF. Combining the CDR3 with reference TRBV7-2 and TRBJ2-4 gives the whole variable domain GAGVSQSPSNKVTEKGKDVELRCDPISGHTALYWYRQSLGQGLEFLIYFQGNSAPDKSGLPSDRFSAERTGGSVSTLTIQRTQQEDSAVYLCASSLLVWGQGNIQYFGAGTRLSVL.

This clone was recorded only once. This chain joins TRBV6-5 and TRBJ1-6; no clear D gene. In germline, CDR1 is MNHEY, CDR2 SVGAGI. V lost 0 bases and J 10 bases, leaving 7 bases between the germline ends. CDR3 length: 13 amino acids. DNA for the CDR3: TGTGCCAGCAGTTACTCGGCCGAATCACCCCTCCACTTT. It yields the protein CASSYSAESPLHF.

The chain combines TRBV27 with TRBJ1-1; D unclear. Germline CDR1 is MNHEY and CDR2 is SMNVEV (reference sequence). V lost 5 bases, J lost 1 base, and 8 bases lay in between. The CDR3 totals 13 residues. The CDR3 DNA sequence: TGTGCCAGCAGTGTACGGAGGAACACTGAAGCTTTCTTT. Its protein product is CASSVRRNTEAFF.

CDR3 sequence reads: CASSWGTGKGETQYF. CDR3 coding DNA: TGTGCCAGCAGTTGGGGGACAGGGAAGGGGGAGACCCAGTACTTC. The genes are TRBV27 and TRBJ2-5, with 9 bases lining up with TRBD1. The CDR3 covers 15 residues. The germline gives CDR1 MNHEY, CDR2 SMNVEV (reference sequence). V gave up 4 bases and J gave up 5 bases; unmatched junction bases: 8.

V is TRBV9 and J is TRBJ2-1, with 7 bases lining up with TRBD2. V trimming: 0 bases; J trimming: 0 bases; junction bases outside the gene matches: 12. Germline V gene data show CDR1 as SGDLS and CDR2 as YYNGEE. CDR3 length equals 19 residues. The CDR3 DNA reads as TGTGCCAGCAGCGTAGGGTCCGAACCACGCGGGAGCTCCTACAATGAGCAGTTCTTC. It translates to CASSVGSEPRGSSYNEQFF. The full variable domain, rest sourced from reference TRBV9 and TRBJ2-1, is DSGVTQTPKHLITATGQRVTLRCSPRSGDLSVYWYQQSLDQGLQFLIQYYNGEERAKGNILERFSAQQFPDLHSELNLSSLELGDSALYFCASSVGSEPRGSSYNEQFFGPGTRLTVL.

The rearrangement joins TRBV6-5 to TRBJ1-2; D is perhaps TRBD1 (5 bases). The CDR3 runs to 14 residues. Germline V gene data show CDR1 as MNHEY and CDR2 as SVGAGI. V dropped 6 bases and J dropped 4 bases, with 15 bases sitting between them. In DNA form, the CDR3 reads TGTGCCAGCAGCCTTCAGGGAACTTCCTATGGCTACACCTTC. Amino acid sequence: CASSLQGTSYGYTF.

Turning to this clone: Other DNA sequences in the sample encode the same CDR3. The rearrangement uses TRBV29-1 and TRBJ2-7, with 11 nucleotides matching TRBD1. The V gene's germline CDR1 is SQVTM and CDR2 ANQGSEA. J gave up 3 bases and V 5 bases, and 3 bases lay outside the gene matches. The CDR3 loop spans 13 amino acids. CDR3 sequence (DNA): TGCAGCGTTAGGACAGGGGGCTTCTACGAGCAGTACTTC. Its translation is CSVRTGGFYEQYF.

This clone was observed once. The V gene is TRBV5-1, the J gene TRBJ1-3, with D hard to call. V was shortened by 0 bases and J by 4 bases, with 8 bases between the two germline ends. Germline values: CDR1 SGHRS, CDR2 YFSETQ. This CDR3 region has 14 residues. This CDR3 reads CASSLGGEGNTIYF. The CDR3 nucleotides read TGCGCCAGCAGCTTGGGTGGGGAAGGAAACACCATATATTTT.

The chain combines TRBV2 with TRBJ2-4; 7 positions match TRBD2. The CDR3 length is 16 residues. Germline lookup yields CDR1 SNHLY and CDR2 FYNNEI. After removal of 6 bases from V and 0 bases from J, the junction contained 8 bases not matched to a gene. CDR3 sequence (DNA): TGTGCCAGCAGAGGAGGGCTAGCGGTAGCCAAAAACATTCAGTACTTC. Translated: CASRGGLAVAKNIQYF.

This clone was seen only once. The chain joins TRBV19 to TRBJ2-5; 12 positions match TRBD2. Unmatched junction bases numbered 3, after V lost 0 bases and J lost 4 bases. CDR1 is LNHDA, CDR2 SQIVND, per germline (reference sequence). This CDR3 contains 16 residues. CDR3 in DNA: TGTGCCAGTAGTATAGAGGTGACTAGCGGGGGAGAGACCCAGTACTTC. Translation gives CASSIEVTSGGETQYF. Based on the CDR3 plus reference TRBV19 and TRBJ2-5, the full variable domain is DGGITQSPKYLFRKEGQNVTLSCEQNLNHDAMYWYRQDPGQGLRLIYYSQIVNDFQKGDIAEGYSVSREKKESFPLTVTSAQKNPTAFYLCASSIEVTSGGETQYFGPGTRLLVL.

The chain is built from TRBV19 and TRBJ1-5, with D maybe TRBD1 (5 bases). Germline V lookup: CDR1 LNHDA, CDR2 SQIVND (reference sequence). V gave up 3 bases and J gave up 3 bases, with 12 bases separating them. This CDR3 has 15 amino acids. The CDR3, as DNA: TGTGCCAGTAGTATTAGGGAGGGGATCAATCAGCCCCAGCATTTT. Its translation: CASSIREGINQPQHF.

V usage is TRBV2 and J usage is TRBJ1-1, with a weak D call TRBD1 (5 bases). CDR1 and CDR2 (germline): SNHLY, FYNNEI. The CDR3 is made up of 16 amino acids. Trimming removed 1 base from V and 1 base from J, with 13 bases in between. The CDR3, as DNA: TGTGCCAGCAGTGAAGGGGTTCTGGGGGGGAACACTGAAGCTTTCTTT. Residues: CASSEGVLGGNTEAFF.

This clone was counted a single time. V and J are TRBV5-4 and TRBJ2-7, with 10 bases identical to TRBD2. After removal of 0 bases from V and 4 bases from J, the junction contained 4 bases not matched to a gene. Germline V gives CDR1 SGHNT, CDR2 YYREEE (reference sequence). The CDR3 is 15 residues long. CDR3 in DNA: TGTGCCAGCAGCTTGGAGCGGGAGGGGTGGTACGAGCAGTACTTC. Translating gives CASSLEREGWYEQYF.

The chain recombines TRBV19 with TRBJ2-5; perhaps D is TRBD1 or TRBD2 (5 bases each). The CDR3 runs 13 residues. Trimming took off 4 bases at V and 2 bases at J, with 8 bases between the two ends. Germline lookup yields CDR1 LNHDA and CDR2 SQIVND (reference sequence). The CDR3 nucleotides are TGTGCCAGTAGTAGGGGGAATCAAGAGACCCAGTACTTC. Translation gives CASSRGNQETQYF.